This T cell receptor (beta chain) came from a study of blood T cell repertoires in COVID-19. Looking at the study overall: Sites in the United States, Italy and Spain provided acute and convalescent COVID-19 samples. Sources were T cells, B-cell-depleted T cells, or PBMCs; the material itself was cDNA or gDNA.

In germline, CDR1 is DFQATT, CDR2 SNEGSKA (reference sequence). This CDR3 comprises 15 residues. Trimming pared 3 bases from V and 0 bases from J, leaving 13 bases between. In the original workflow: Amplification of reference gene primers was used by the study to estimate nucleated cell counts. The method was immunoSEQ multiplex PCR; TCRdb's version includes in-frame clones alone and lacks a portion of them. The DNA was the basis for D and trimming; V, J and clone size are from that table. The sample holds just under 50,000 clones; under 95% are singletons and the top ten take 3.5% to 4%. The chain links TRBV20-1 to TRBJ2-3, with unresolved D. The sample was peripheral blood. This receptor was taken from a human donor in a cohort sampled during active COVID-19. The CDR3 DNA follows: TGCAGTGCTAGTGGCGCTTCCCAAAGCACAGATACGCAGTATTTT. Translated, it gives CSASGASQSTDTQYF.